This is a list of T cell receptor beta chains from one sample in a study of cytomegalovirus exposure and HLA in healthy donors. Sequencing was performed with immunoSEQ multiplex PCR; in TCRdb, only in-frame clones are kept and a portion is missing. This sample carries 110,000 to 150,000 clones, under 90% of them seen once, and the ten largest clones take about 4.3%. Sequences were obtained from PBMCs. The receptors derive from a man aged 35-49 years in good health and CMV-seronegative. The CDR3 runs from the conserved cysteine through the conserved F or W. The D gene is left open where the match is weak. Clone size is shown for a subset of rows, as once, few, many or a class of expanded clone.

d_call	v_call	clone_size	j_call	cdr3_aa	cdr3_nt
TRBD1	TRBV19	-	TRBJ1-1	CASSTSTGWGTEAFF	TGTGCCAGTAGTACTTCGACAGGGTGGGGGACTGAAGCTTTCTTT
TRBD2	TRBV4-2	-	TRBJ2-1	CASSQGRTSGVDEQFF	TGTGCCAGCAGCCAAGGGCGGACTAGCGGGGTCGATGAGCAGTTCTTC
TRBD2	TRBV6-5	few	TRBJ2-1	CASSRASGGAYEQFF	TGTGCCAGCAGTCGGGCTAGCGGGGGGGCTTATGAGCAGTTCTTC
-	TRBV28	-	TRBJ1-1	CASCPPHQLTEAFF	TGTGCCAGCTGCCCTCCCCATCAACTCACTGAAGCTTTCTTT
TRBD1	TRBV4-3	-	TRBJ1-5	CASSQGQGGQPQHF	TGCGCCAGCAGCCAAGGACAGGGGGGCCAGCCCCAGCATTTT
TRBD1	TRBV19	-	TRBJ1-4	CASSITGGPNEKLFF	TGTGCCAGTAGTATTACAGGGGGCCCTAATGAAAAACTGTTTTTT
TRBD1	TRBV27	-	TRBJ2-2	CASSRTGVGTGELFF	TGTGCCAGCAGCCGGACAGGGGTAGGCACCGGGGAGCTGTTTTTT
-	TRBV7-9	-	TRBJ1-2	CASSPSRGSDGYTF	TGTGCCAGCAGCCCCTCTCGAGGGTCGGATGGCTACACCTTC
-	TRBV2	-	TRBJ2-2	CASSPTDSPGELFF	TGTGCCAGCAGTCCTACCGACAGTCCCGGGGAGCTGTTTTTT
-	TRBV11-2	-	TRBJ2-1	CASSLAVNNEQFF	TGTGCCAGCAGCTTGGCAGTAAACAATGAGCAGTTCTTC
TRBD1	TRBV5-1	once	TRBJ2-1	CASSLVAGQGSNEQFF	TGCGCCAGCAGCTTGGTTGCTGGACAGGGTAGCAATGAGCAGTTCTTC
TRBD1	TRBV5-1	-	TRBJ1-1	CASSEDRVVTEAFF	TGCGCCAGCAGCGAGGACAGGGTTGTGACTGAAGCTTTCTTT
-	TRBV28	-	TRBJ1-2	CASSLLVGAKDGYTF	TGTGCCAGCAGTTTATTGGTGGGGGCGAAGGATGGCTACACCTTC
-	TRBV25-1	-	TRBJ1-1	CASSESVGEAFF	TGTGCCAGCAGTGAGAGCGTAGGCGAGGCTTTCTTT